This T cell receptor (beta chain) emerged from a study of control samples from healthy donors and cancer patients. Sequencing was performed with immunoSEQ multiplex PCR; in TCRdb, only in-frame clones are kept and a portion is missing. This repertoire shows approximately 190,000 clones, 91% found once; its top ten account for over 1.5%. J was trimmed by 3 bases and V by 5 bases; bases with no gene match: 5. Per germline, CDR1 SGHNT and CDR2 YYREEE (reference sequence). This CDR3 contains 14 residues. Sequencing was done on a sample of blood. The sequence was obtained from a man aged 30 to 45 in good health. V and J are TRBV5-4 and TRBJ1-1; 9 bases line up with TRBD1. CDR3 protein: CASRHGTGHTEAFF. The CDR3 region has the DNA TGTGCCAGCAGACATGGGACAGGGCACACTGAAGCTTTCTTT.